These 30 T cell receptor beta chains originate from one sample sequenced in a study of blood T cells in healthy people across ages. Next came a second PCR, run for about 6 to 12 cycles, which used a sample-barcoded 5' primer along with a J-beta primer mix. TCRdb used MiXCR to reprocess the 5' RACE reads, holding one entry per CDR3 protein. Of approximately 800,000 distinct CDR3 sequences listed, approximately 53% are singletons. Sequencing used blood. The receptors stem from a man aged 35 to 55 in good health.

The genes are TRBV20-1 and TRBJ2-5, with TRBD1 matching 9 bases. This CDR3 spans 14 amino acids. V lost 3 bases to trimming and J lost 3 bases; unmatched junction nucleotides: 5. Germline CDR1 and CDR2: DFQATT and SNEGSKA (reference sequence). The CDR3 protein is CSASRQGVKETQYF. The CDR3, as DNA: TGCAGTGCTAGTAGACAGGGGGTGAAAGAGACCCAGTACTTC.

This clonotype was picked up a small number of times. This rearrangement joins TRBV7-6 to TRBJ2-4; D may be TRBD1 (6 bases). The V end lost 2 bases, the J end lost 2 bases, and 13 bases lay between the germline ends. The CDR3 has 16 amino acids. The germline CDR1 and CDR2 sequences are SGHVS and FNYEAQ. The DNA for the CDR3 is TGTGCCAGCAGCTTAAGTATAGGGGGTTCCAAAAACATTCAGTACTTC. This codes for CASSLSIGGSKNIQYF.

The V call is TRBV5-1, the J call TRBJ1-2, with TRBD1 matching 9 bases. Unmatched junction bases numbered 13, after V lost 3 bases and J lost 1 base. In germline, CDR1 is SGHRS, CDR2 YFSETQ. CDR3 length: 18 amino acids. DNA for the CDR3: TGCGCCAGCAGCTGGGACACACAGGGGGCGAAGTTTAACTATGGCTACACCTTC. Translation: CASSWDTQGAKFNYGYTF. Full variable domain (rest looked up from reference TRBV5-1 and TRBJ1-2): KAGVTQTPRYLIKTRGQQVTLSCSPISGHRSVSWYQQTPGQGLQFLFEYFSETQRNKGNFPGRFSGRQFSNSRSEMNVSTLELGDSALYLCASSWDTQGAKFNYGYTFGSGTRLTVV.

The V gene is TRBV7-2, the J gene TRBJ2-5, with D unresolved. Germline V lookup: CDR1 SGHTA, CDR2 FQGNSA. The CDR3 runs 14 residues. Trimming cost V 1 base and J 1 base, with 7 bases left between them. Here the CDR3 DNA reads TGTGCCAGCAGCTTAGATGCCAGCCAAGAGACCCAGTACTTC. This translates into CASSLDASQETQYF. The full variable domain, in which reference TRBV7-2 and TRBJ2-5 provide the parts outside the CDR3, is GAGVSQSPSNKVTEKGKDVELRCDPISGHTALYWYRQSLGQGLEFLIYFQGNSAPDKSGLPSDRFSAERTGGSVSTLTIQRTQQEDSAVYLCASSLDASQETQYFGPGTRLLVL.

The V call is TRBV29-1, the J call TRBJ2-3, with TRBD1 matching 10 bases. Germline values: CDR1 SQVTM, CDR2 ANQGSEA. Germline trimming cut 6 bases from V and 4 bases from J; bases unmatched to any gene: 7. This CDR3 comprises 14 residues. The CDR3 bases are TGCAGCGTCGTCCGGGACAGGGGACCAGATACGCAGTATTTT. Its protein is CSVVRDRGPDTQYF.

This clonotype appeared once. The CDR3 sequence is CASSRRTQGKQETQYF. The CDR3 bases are TGTGCCAGCAGTAGAAGGACCCAGGGGAAGCAGGAGACCCAGTACTTC. The chain employs TRBV28 and TRBJ2-5; the D gene is possibly TRBD1 (6 bases). There are 16 residues in the CDR3. In germline, CDR1 is MDHEN, CDR2 SYDVKM. The V gene lost 5 bases and the J gene lost 5 bases, with 21 bases spanning the gap.

The chain has TRBV5-1 and TRBJ2-5; D uncertain. The germline V gene encodes CDR1 SGHRS and CDR2 YFSETQ. The CDR3 has 18 amino acids. V lost 0 bases to trimming and J lost 1 base, with 19 bases between them. In DNA, the CDR3 is TGCGCCAGCAGCTTGGGGGTCCAAGGGTTCTCGGCCCAAGAGACCCAGTACTTC. It yields the protein CASSLGVQGFSAQETQYF.

The chain has TRBV3-1 and TRBJ1-5; D unresolved. CDR3 length equals 12 residues. The V end was cut by 8 bases, the J end by 4 bases, with 9 bases between. Looked up from germline, CDR1 is LGHDT and CDR2 is YNNKEL (reference sequence). The CDR3 region has the DNA TGTGCCAGCGGGTCGAAGAATCAGCCCCAGCATTTT. Translation: CASGSKNQPQHF.

V is TRBV5-1 and J is TRBJ1-1; the match to TRBD1 covers 9 bases. This CDR3 has 16 residues. Germline V lookup: CDR1 SGHRS, CDR2 YFSETQ. V dropped 4 bases and J dropped 1; count of bases not matched to a gene: 8. Here the CDR3 DNA reads TGCGCCAGCAGCCTCCAGACAGGGGGTGCGAACACTGAAGCTTTCTTT. The encoded protein is CASSLQTGGANTEAFF.

This clonotype was seen a handful of times. This chain links TRBV7-2 with TRBJ2-1, with 11 bases aligning to TRBD2. Germline trimming cut 6 bases from V and 10 bases from J; bases unmatched to any gene: 11. The CDR3 totals 15 residues. Germline V CDR1 and CDR2: SGHTA, FQGNSA. CDR3 sequence (DNA): TGTGCCAGCAGTAATAGCGGGGGGGCCTTTAACGAGCAGTTCTTC. Its protein product is CASSNSGGAFNEQFF.

This clonotype has only one observation. The CDR3 loop reads CASIKSLATLNEQFF. In nucleotides, the CDR3 is TGTGCCAGCATTAAATCCCTTGCGACCCTCAATGAGCAGTTCTTC. The chain links TRBV6-5 to TRBJ2-1; no firm D call. V was cut by 7 bases and J by 6 bases, with 19 bases left in between. CDR1 and CDR2 from the germline V gene are MNHEY and SVGAGI. CDR3 length: 15 residues.

This clonotype was found a few times. The chain joins TRBV12-3 or TRBV12-4 to TRBJ2-3, with TRBD1 matching 8 bases. After removal of 6 bases from V and 3 bases from J, the junction contained 8 bases not matched to a gene. This CDR3 region has 15 residues. In DNA form, the CDR3 reads TGTGCCAGCAGAGGACAGGGAGTAGTAACAGATACGCAGTATTTT. Translated: CASRGQGVVTDTQYF.

The chain combines TRBV5-1 with TRBJ2-7; TRBD2 agrees at 9 bases. CDR3 size: 14 residues. J lost 7 bases, V lost 0 bases, and 5 bases had no gene match. CDR1 is SGHRS and CDR2 is YFSETQ in the germline V gene. Written as DNA, the CDR3 is TGCGCCAGCAGCTTGGTAGCGGGAGAGGATGAGCAGTACTTC. This encodes CASSLVAGEDEQYF.

V and J are TRBV14 and TRBJ2-3; 8 bases agree with TRBD1. Germline CDR1 reads SGHDN; CDR2 reads FVKESK. After removal of 6 bases from V and 2 bases from J, the junction contained 10 bases not matched to a gene. This CDR3 contains 16 residues. CDR3 loop: CASSRRTGSNTDTQYF. The CDR3 nucleotides read TGTGCCAGCAGTCGACGGACAGGGTCAAACACAGATACGCAGTATTTT.

The V call is TRBV5-4, the J call TRBJ1-2, with 10 bases matching TRBD1. This CDR3 has 15 residues. Looked up from germline, CDR1 is SGHNT and CDR2 is YYREEE (reference sequence). J was trimmed by 4 bases and V by 1 base; bases with no gene match: 4. CDR3 nucleotide sequence: TGTGCCAGCAGCTTGAGGACAGGGGGTGTCTATGGCTACACCTTC. It specifies CASSLRTGGVYGYTF.

This clonotype was found a few times. V gene TRBV7-9 combines with J gene TRBJ1-6; no firm D call. The germline V gene encodes CDR1 SEHNR and CDR2 FQNEAQ (reference sequence). CDR3 size: 13 residues. V dropped 5 bases and J dropped 7 bases, with 9 bases sitting between them. This chain's CDR3 is CASSDEKNSPLHF. Here the CDR3 DNA reads TGTGCCAGCAGCGACGAAAAGAATTCACCCCTCCACTTT.

This clonotype was detected a few times. The chain joins TRBV7-2 to TRBJ1-5; D unclear. The CDR3 covers 14 residues. CDR1 and CDR2 (germline): SGHTA, FQGNSA. V lost 0 bases to trimming and J lost 7 bases, with 10 bases between them. The CDR3 DNA reads TGTGCCAGCAGCTTAGCTGCCGGGAGGCAGCCCCAGCATTTT. It codes for CASSLAAGRQPQHF.

This chain connects TRBV20-1 to TRBJ1-2, with D unresolved. CDR1 and CDR2 from the germline V gene are DFQATT and SNEGSKA (reference sequence). V lost 0 bases, J lost 8 bases, and 16 bases lay in between. This CDR3 is built from 14 residues. The CDR3 region is CSARDPGRVKGYTF. CDR3 nucleotide sequence: TGCAGTGCTAGAGATCCCGGGAGGGTGAAGGGCTACACCTTC.

V and J are TRBV4-2 and TRBJ2-7, with 9 bases lining up with TRBD1. The CDR3 is made up of 19 amino acids. Per germline, CDR1 LGHNA and CDR2 YNFKEQ. The trim removed 0 bases at V and 3 bases at J, leaving 15 bases unmatched. The CDR3 protein is CASSQDHRQGGTGGYEQYF. Written as DNA, the CDR3 is TGTGCCAGCAGCCAAGATCATCGACAGGGGGGTACTGGGGGCTACGAGCAGTACTTC.

V is TRBV2 and J is TRBJ2-6; D call uncertain. The CDR3 loop spans 13 amino acids. CDR1 and CDR2 from the germline V gene are SNHLY and FYNNEI. Trimming removed 7 bases from V and 2 bases from J, with 6 bases in between. CDR3 protein: CASKGTGANVLTF. CDR3 DNA: TGTGCCAGCAAAGGGACTGGGGCCAACGTCCTGACTTTC.

This chain connects TRBV5-1 to TRBJ2-7; 11 bases are a match to TRBD1. V was pared by 3 bases and J by 2 bases, with 4 bases of the junction left unmatched. Germline V lookup: CDR1 SGHRS, CDR2 YFSETQ. The CDR3 has 15 amino acids. The CDR3 DNA reads as TGCGCCAGCAGCTCGTCGGGACAGGGGGCCTACGAGCAGTACTTC. This codes for CASSSSGQGAYEQYF.

This chain joins TRBV20-1 and TRBJ2-3, with TRBD2 as a possible D gene (6 bases). The V gene lost 3 bases and the J gene lost 3 bases, with 13 bases spanning the gap. The germline CDR1 and CDR2 sequences are DFQATT and SNEGSKA (reference sequence). This CDR3 contains 14 residues. The CDR3 reads CSARKRGSTDTQYF. DNA for the CDR3: TGCAGTGCTAGGAAACGGGGGTCAACAGATACGCAGTATTTT.

The chain joins TRBV29-1 to TRBJ2-5; D may correspond to TRBD1 or TRBD2 (5 bases each). Germline V gene sequence: CDR1 SQVTM, CDR2 ANQGSEA. The CDR3 spans 15 residues. Trimming left V 8 bases short and J 2 bases short, with 21 bases between. CDR3 bases: TGCAGCCCGTTCGTAGTGGGGGAAGTACAAGAGACCCAGTACTTC. It yields the protein CSPFVVGEVQETQYF.

Ten or more counts support this clonotype. The V gene is TRBV12-5, the J gene TRBJ2-5; TRBD2 aligns across 13 bases. The CDR3 extends over 15 amino acids. Trimming took 5 bases from V and 3 from J; bases not matched to a gene: 3. Looked up from germline, CDR1 is LGHNT and CDR2 is FRNRAP. CDR3 DNA: TGTGCTAGTGGTCCCGGGACTAGCGGGAAAGAGACCCAGTACTTC. Protein sequence: CASGPGTSGKETQYF. The whole variable domain, filled in from reference TRBV12-5 and TRBJ2-5, reads DARVTQTPRHKVTEMGQEVTMRCQPILGHNTVFWYRQTMMQGLELLAYFRNRAPLDDSGMPKDRFSAEMPDATLATLKIQPSEPRDSAVYFCASGPGTSGKETQYFGPGTRLLVL.

The chain employs TRBV27 and TRBJ2-7, with 7 bases aligning to TRBD1. Germline CDR1 reads MNHEY; CDR2 reads SMNVEV (reference sequence). After removal of 6 bases from V and 3 bases from J, the junction contained 5 bases not matched to a gene. The CDR3 contains 13 residues. The CDR3 nucleotides read TGTGCCAGCAGCCGGGGACAGTACTACGAGCAGTACTTC. This encodes CASSRGQYYEQYF.

J is TRBJ2-7 and V is TRBV15; D possibly corresponds to TRBD1 (6 bases). Germline lookup yields CDR1 LNHNV and CDR2 YYDKDF (reference sequence). This CDR3 comprises 15 residues. Trimming took 3 bases from V and 2 from J, leaving 14 bases between them. This chain's CDR3 is CATSSRDTSAYEQYF. The CDR3 DNA is TGTGCCACCAGCAGCCGGGACACCAGCGCCTACGAGCAGTACTTC.

This clonotype was detected a few times. This chain links TRBV12-3 or TRBV12-4 with TRBJ2-2; D possibly corresponds to TRBD2 (5 bases). Trimming removed 4 bases from V and 8 bases from J, with 17 bases in between. CDR3 length equals 15 residues. CDR3 bases: TGTGCCAGCAGTTGGGCCCCAGCGGCTAAGGGGGAGCTGTTTTTT. Its translation: CASSWAPAAKGELFF.

The chain uses TRBV3-1 and TRBJ2-5; TRBD2 might be the D (8 bases). The length of the CDR3 is 17 residues. The V and J ends lost 0 bases and 5 bases respectively, with 19 bases between them. From germline, CDR1 is LGHDT and CDR2 YNNKEL (reference sequence). CDR3: CASSQERTSPRGETQYF. The CDR3 DNA follows: TGTGCCAGCAGCCAAGAAAGGACTAGCCCCAGGGGGGAGACCCAGTACTTC.

This clonotype was detected ten times or more. One junction end does not reproduce the germline sequence, and a read error may be involved. The J gene is TRBJ2-5, the V gene TRBV5-1; D unclear. The CDR3 sequence is 11 residues long. Germline V gene sequence: CDR1 SGHRS, CDR2 YFSETQ. The DNA of the CDR3 is TGTGCCAGCTCCAAACAAGAGACCCAGTACTTC. It specifies CASSKQETQYF. Full variable domain (missing parts from reference TRBV5-1 and TRBJ2-5): KAGVTQTPRYLIKTRGQQVTLSCSPISGHRSVSWYQQTPGQGLQFLFEYFSETQRNKGNFPGRFSGRQFSNSRSEMNVSTLELGDSALYLCASSKQETQYFGPGTRLLVL.

V gene TRBV6-2 or TRBV6-3 combines with J gene TRBJ2-3, with D possibly matching TRBD2 (5 bases). The length of the CDR3 is 15 residues. The ends were cut back, 5 bases at V and 5 bases at J, with 17 bases in the middle. The germline V gene has CDR1 MNHEY and CDR2 SVGEGT. In nucleotides, the CDR3 is TGTGCCAGCAGTAGCGAGGGTAGATGGAGAGATACGCAGTATTTT. Its protein product is CASSSEGRWRDTQYF.